This entry lists 10 T cell receptor beta chains sequenced from one sample in a study of blood T cell repertoires in COVID-19. Here immunoSEQ multiplex PCR was the method, and the copy in TCRdb shows in-frame clones only, minus some. Among about 130,000 clones listed, about 87% were seen once. Material for sequencing was peripheral blood. These receptors originate from a human donor in a cohort sampled during active COVID-19.

The rearrangement joins TRBV3-1 (or the pseudogene TRBV3-2) to TRBJ2-1, with D perhaps matching TRBD2 (6 bases). This CDR3 contains 18 residues. CDR1 LGHDT and CDR2 YNNKEL come from the germline V gene (reference sequence). V dropped 0 bases and J dropped 4 bases, with 19 bases sitting between them. The CDR3: CASSQDLGEVGIYNEQFF. DNA for the CDR3: TGTGCCAGCAGCCAAGATCTCGGGGAGGTGGGTATATACAATGAGCAGTTCTTC.

This chain uses TRBV6-4 with TRBJ2-1; TRBD2 matches at 10 bases. The ends lost 5 bases at V and 9 bases at J; junction bases unmatched: 10. This CDR3 is 15 amino acids long. Germline V CDR1 and CDR2: MRHNA, SNTAGT. The CDR3 sequence: CASSKLAGWEGEQFF. The CDR3 DNA follows: TGTGCCAGCAGTAAACTAGCGGGATGGGAAGGTGAGCAGTTCTTC.

The genes are TRBV10-3 and TRBJ1-1; 8 bases map to TRBD1. The junction had 12 bases not matched to a gene; V was cut back by 3 bases and J by 3 bases. Germline loops: CDR1 ENHRY, CDR2 SYGVKD. CDR3 length: 17 residues. The CDR3 loop is CAISEKAGGAPDTEAFF. The DNA for the CDR3 is TGTGCCATCAGTGAAAAGGCAGGGGGCGCCCCGGACACTGAAGCTTTCTTT.

This chain links TRBV4-2 with TRBJ2-2, with TRBD1 matching 7 bases. CDR3 size: 15 residues. Germline values: CDR1 LGHNA, CDR2 YNFKEQ. The ends lost 0 bases at V and 5 bases at J; junction bases unmatched: 3. The CDR3 loop is CASSQEGQKTGELFF. DNA for the CDR3: TGTGCCAGCAGCCAAGAGGGACAGAAGACCGGGGAGCTGTTTTTT.

This sequence joins TRBV5-8 and TRBJ2-1; 13 nucleotides align to TRBD2. The J segment lost 0 bases and the V segment lost 4 bases, leaving 13 bases of the junction unmatched. CDR1 and CDR2 (germline): SGHTS, YDEGEE. The CDR3 sequence is 20 residues long. CDR3 region: CASSDRGLAGLGSSYNEQFF. The CDR3 nucleotides read TGTGCCAGCAGCGATCGGGGACTAGCGGGATTAGGGAGCTCCTACAATGAGCAGTTCTTC.

Here the CDR3 reads CASSYSRSMNTEAFF. For the CDR3, the DNA is TGTGCCAGCAGTTACTCGAGAAGTATGAACACTGAAGCTTTCTTT. This sequence joins TRBV6-5 and TRBJ1-1; D is undetermined. V lost 0 bases, J lost 0 bases, and 8 bases lay in between. The germline CDR1 and CDR2 sequences are MNHEY and SVGAGI. There are 15 residues in the CDR3.

This chain links TRBV5-1 with TRBJ1-2, with 8 positions matching TRBD1. In germline, CDR1 is SGHRS, CDR2 YFSETQ. This CDR3 region has 14 residues. V gave up 4 bases and J gave up 7 bases; unmatched junction bases: 9. The CDR3 nucleotides read TGCGCCAGCAGCGACGGACAGGGACTTGGTGGCTACACCTTC. Translating it yields CASSDGQGLGGYTF.

This clone has more than one count but fewer than ten. The rearrangement joins TRBV3-1 (or the pseudogene TRBV3-2) to TRBJ1-1, with a weak D call TRBD1 (6 bases). The V gene's germline CDR1 is LGHDT and CDR2 YNNKEL (reference sequence). The CDR3 consists of 15 residues. The V end lost 3 bases, the J end lost 1 base, and 12 bases lay between the germline ends. This CDR3 is CASSHPTGKNTEAFF. The CDR3 DNA reads TGTGCCAGCAGCCACCCGACAGGTAAGAACACTGAAGCTTTCTTT.

The chain uses TRBV4-2 and TRBJ2-1, with TRBD2 matching 12 bases. V lost 4 bases, J lost 4 bases, and 8 bases stayed unmatched. The CDR3 runs 17 residues. CDR1 is LGHNA, CDR2 YNFKEQ, per germline. The CDR3 DNA is TGTGCCAGCAGCCCTTCGGGACTAGCGGGCGATTACAATGAGCAGTTCTTC. It translates to CASSPSGLAGDYNEQFF.

The gene calls are TRBV5-1 and TRBJ2-1; TRBD2 aligns across 10 bases. The CDR3 spans 17 residues. V shed 0 bases and J 0 bases; nucleotides not matched to a gene: 3. Germline CDR1 and CDR2: SGHRS and YFSETQ. The CDR3 DNA reads as TGCGCCAGCAGCTTGGGGTTAGCGGGGGGCTCCTACAATGAGCAGTTCTTC. It is translated as CASSLGLAGGSYNEQFF.